This TCR beta chain is from a study of blood T cell repertoires in COVID-19. The assay was immunoSEQ multiplex PCR, and TCRdb's table has in-frame clones only and misses some. This sample has 45,000 to 50,000 clones, with 80% to 90% found just once. The receptor was derived from an elderly woman with COVID-19, enrolled during active disease. Sequencing was carried out using peripheral blood.

The CDR3 region is CASSSRAGVGTEAFF. In nucleotides, the CDR3 is TGTGCCAGCAGCTCCCGAGCGGGGGTGGGCACTGAAGCTTTCTTT. The chain recombines TRBV7-3 with TRBJ1-1, with D tentatively TRBD1 (5 bases). CDR3 size: 15 residues. Trimming removed 4 bases from V and 4 bases from J, with 16 bases in between. Germline assignment: CDR1 SGHTA and CDR2 FQGTGA. Complete variable domain (other parts from reference TRBV7-3 and TRBJ1-1): GAGVSQTPSNKVTEKGKYVELRCDPISGHTALYWYRQSLGQGPEFLIYFQGTGAADDSGLPNDRFFAVRPEGSVSTLKIQRTERGDSAVYLCASSSRAGVGTEAFFGQGTRLTVV.